This TCR beta chain emerged from a study of patients and donors after allogeneic stem cell transplantation. This CDR3 has 17 residues. The ends were cut back, 0 bases at V and 4 bases at J, with 18 bases in the middle. Germline CDR1 LNHNV, CDR2 YYDKDF (reference sequence). Using its own MiXCR run on the RT-PCR reads, TCRdb lists one record per CDR3 protein. This sample has roughly 200,000 distinct CDR3 sequences, with around 40% found just once. Specimen: blood, either unsorted or a sorted T cell fraction (not recorded which). The TCR originated in a human donor who was either an allogeneic HSCT recipient or a stem cell or donor lymphocyte infusion donor (not recorded which). It is not recorded whose cells these are; they may come from a transplant donor. The rearrangement links TRBV15 to TRBJ1-2, with a weak D call TRBD1 (6 bases). Here the CDR3 reads CATSRDLFTGTFYGYTF. The CDR3 bases are TGTGCCACCAGCAGAGATCTCTTTACAGGGACCTTCTATGGCTACACCTTC.